Reported below is one T cell receptor (beta chain). Its antigen is currently unknown. This entry belongs to a study of blood T cells in healthy people across ages. Across the study: When template switching was applied, about one barcoded beta molecule was captured per two T cells.

Study-wide findings and caveats: The study found more naive CD4+ cells and higher diversity in long-lived than aged donors. From one million sequenced T cells, diversity estimates were lower bounds.

In each sample, at least 7 million PBMCs were isolated. Alongside a J-beta primer mix, a sample-barcoded 5' primer served in a second PCR lasting about 7 to 12 cycles. TCRdb processed the 5' RACE reads anew with MiXCR; each CDR3 protein has one entry. This table has about 380,000 distinct CDR3 sequences, 45% to 65% appearing once. Germline CDR1 reads LGHNA; CDR2 reads YNFKEQ. CDR3 size: 15 residues. The trim removed 6 bases at V and 5 bases at J, leaving 5 bases unmatched. The receptor's source is a man aged 60-69 years in good health. Sample: blood. The chain couples TRBV4-2 to TRBJ2-1, with TRBD2 matching over 12 bases. CDR3 DNA: TGTGCCAGCAGGCTAGCGGGAGGGCCTAACAATGAGCAGTTCTTC. Translated, it gives CASRLAGGPNNEQFF.